Following are 2 T cell receptor beta chains from one sample sequenced in a study of blood T cell repertoires in COVID-19. Using immunoSEQ multiplex PCR, the repertoire was profiled, and TCRdb retains in-frame clones only, with some absent. The sample shows around 130,000 clones, 84% of them seen only once. Source material: peripheral blood. All receptors derive from a woman aged 30 to 39 who had recovered from COVID-19.

The chain recombines TRBV18 with TRBJ1-1; TRBD1 might be the D (6 bases). The V gene lost 4 bases and the J gene lost 5 bases, with 11 bases spanning the gap. The length of the CDR3 is 13 residues. CDR1 KGHSH and CDR2 LQKENI come from the germline V gene. The CDR3 DNA reads as TGTGCCAGCTCACTATTACAGGGAACTGAAGCTTTCTTT. Translated: CASSLLQGTEAFF.

In its sample, this clone is medium-sized (0.01 to 0.1%). The chain links TRBV27 to TRBJ1-4; 8 bases agree with TRBD1. CDR3 length: 15 residues. The germline V gene encodes CDR1 MNHEY and CDR2 SMNVEV (reference sequence). V gave up 5 bases and J gave up 7 bases; unmatched junction bases: 9. CDR3 nucleotides: TGTGCCAGCAGTCTGAGAGGACAGGGAAGTGAAAAACTGTTTTTT. Residues: CASSLRGQGSEKLFF.